The rows below give T cell receptor beta chains drawn from one sample of a study of regulatory T cells in long-lasting Graves disease. Each CDR3 protein is one row after TCRdb ran MiXCR on the multiplex PCR reads. The table lists about 380,000 distinct CDR3 sequences, roughly a sixth of them singletons. The material sequenced was peripheral blood mononuclear cells (PBMCs), taken at new diagnosis, from a patient treated with antithyroid drugs. These receptors all stem from a female donor with Graves disease. CDR3s include the opening cysteine and the closing phenylalanine or tryptophan. Fields, in order: J gene, V gene, clone size, D gene, CDR3 protein, CDR3 DNA. A D gene is named only where the DNA matches it firmly. Part of the rows lack a size; the others show once, few, many or a class for expanded clones.

>TRBJ2-1|TRBV12-3/TRBV12-4|many|TRBD2
CASRLSGGGAITEQFF
TGTGCCAGCCGCCTGTCGGGGGGGGGGGCCATCACTGAGCAGTTCTTC
>TRBJ1-2|TRBV6-1|few|.
CASTRTPYYGYTF
TGTGCCAGCACTCGGACACCTTACTATGGCTACACCTTC
>TRBJ2-2|TRBV12-3/TRBV12-4|many|.
CASSTQGNTGELFF
TGTGCCAGCAGTACACAAGGGAACACCGGGGAGCTGTTTTTT
>TRBJ2-2|TRBV2|.|.
CASSEMSGGSTGELFF
TGTGCCAGCAGTGAGATGTCCGGGGGCTCCACCGGGGAGCTGTTTTTT
>TRBJ2-7|TRBV4-2|.|.
CASSQGHGGNYEQYF
TGTGCCAGCAGCCAAGGACACGGGGGCAACTACGAGCAGTACTTC
>TRBJ2-3|TRBV6-2/TRBV6-3|many|TRBD2
CASKKRLAGGVDTQYF
TGTGCCAGCAAAAAAAGACTAGCGGGGGGGGTAGATACGCAGTATTTT
>TRBJ2-1|TRBV30|many|TRBD1
CAWDRANEQFF
TGTGCCTGGGACAGGGCCAATGAGCAGTTCTTC
>TRBJ1-4|TRBV12-3/TRBV12-4|many|.
CASNPTDALEKLFF
TGTGCCAGCAACCCGACTGACGCACTTGAAAAACTGTTTTTT
>TRBJ2-7|TRBV28|once|.
CASSEMASSSYEQYF
TGTGCCAGCAGTGAGATGGCTTCGAGCTCCTACGAGCAGTACTTC
>TRBJ2-7|TRBV11-2|few|TRBD2
CASSPRGSGGSYEQYF
TGTGCCAGCAGCCCCCGGGGTAGCGGGGGTTCCTACGAGCAGTACTTC
>TRBJ1-1|TRBV24-1|few|.
CATSESPRGAPTGSTEAFF
TGTGCCACCAGTGAGTCTCCACGGGGGGCCCCTACTGGAAGCACTGAAGCTTTCTTT
>TRBJ1-2|TRBV20-1|.|TRBD1
CSAGGGGRNNYGYTF
TGCAGTGCTGGAGGGGGCGGGAGAAATAACTATGGCTACACCTTC
>TRBJ1-5|TRBV10-2|few|.
CASSDPDQPQHF
TGCGCCAGCAGTGACCCCGATCAGCCCCAGCATTTT
>TRBJ2-3|TRBV19|.|TRBD1
CASSAVRDRGRDTQYF
TGTGCCAGTAGTGCGGTCCGGGACAGGGGGCGGGATACGCAGTATTTT
>TRBJ2-7|TRBV7-9|few|.
CASSGGTDPYEQYF
TGTGCCAGCAGCGGCGGGACAGACCCCTACGAGCAGTACTTC
>TRBJ2-1|TRBV12-3/TRBV12-4|many|TRBD1
CASRVTGGSFF
TGTGCCAGCAGGGTTACAGGGGGTTCGTTCTTC
>TRBJ2-1|TRBV7-2|many|TRBD2
CASSRHKLTSGMISYNEQFF
TGTGCCAGCAGCAGACACAAGTTGACTAGCGGGATGATCTCCTACAATGAGCAGTTCTTC
>TRBJ2-1|TRBV27|many|TRBD1
CASSSYQGQGAGNEQFF
TGTGCCAGCAGTTCATACCAGGGACAGGGGGCGGGCAATGAGCAGTTCTTC
>TRBJ2-5|TRBV5-6|many|TRBD1
CASRGTEETQYF
TGTGCCAGCAGGGGGACAGAAGAGACCCAGTACTTC
>TRBJ2-7|TRBV27|many|TRBD2
CASSPQGSGRANEQYF
TGTGCCAGCAGCCCTCAGGGAAGCGGGAGGGCCAACGAGCAGTACTTC
>TRBJ2-1|TRBV7-3|.|TRBD1
CASSEAEGAANEQFF
TGTGCCAGCAGTGAAGCAGAGGGGGCGGCAAATGAGCAGTTCTTC
>TRBJ1-4|TRBV7-9|many|TRBD1
CASSLVQGVGEKLFF
TGTGCCAGCAGCTTAGTCCAGGGGGTAGGTGAAAAACTGTTTTTT
>TRBJ2-5|TRBV7-6|many|.
CASSLPGQETQYF
TGTGCCAGCAGCCTCCCGGGGCAAGAGACCCAGTACTTC
>TRBJ1-6|TRBV7-2|many|.
CASSLGVGWNSPLHF
TGTGCCAGCAGCTTAGGGGTGGGATGGAATTCACCCCTCCACTTT
>TRBJ1-5|TRBV5-4|.|.
CASRSDGDPPNQPQHF
TGTGCCAGCAGGTCCGACGGAGACCCACCCAATCAGCCCCAGCATTTT
>TRBJ2-1|TRBV7-2|few|.
CASTGASSYNEQFF
TGTGCCAGCACGGGGGCGAGCTCCTACAATGAGCAGTTCTTC
>TRBJ2-3|TRBV5-1|few|TRBD2
CASSYPGTSGEVTDTQYF
TGCGCCAGCAGCTATCCCGGGACTAGCGGGGAGGTTACAGATACGCAGTATTTT
>TRBJ2-3|TRBV19|.|.
CARCFWSVFDTQYF
TGTGCCAGGTGTTTCTGGAGCGTCTTCGATACGCAGTATTTT
>TRBJ1-5|TRBV3-1|many|.
CASSPRRPVGQPQHF
TGTGCCAGCAGCCCCAGGAGGCCTGTTGGGCAGCCCCAGCATTTT
>TRBJ2-7|TRBV5-1|many|.
CASSRDNKRAGPYEQYF
TGCGCCAGCAGCCGAGACAATAAGCGGGCTGGTCCCTACGAGCAGTACTTC
>TRBJ2-1|TRBV7-9|.|TRBD2
CASSPTPLLSSGRGDEQFF
TGTGCCAGCAGCCCGACCCCGTTGCTTTCTAGCGGGAGAGGCGATGAGCAGTTCTTC
>TRBJ2-1|TRBV28|many|TRBD1
CASRETQGFNNEQFF
TGTGCCAGCCGCGAGACACAGGGGTTCAACAATGAGCAGTTCTTC
>TRBJ2-7|TRBV28|few|.
CASSTTPSYEQYF
TGTGCCAGCAGTACCACACCCTCCTACGAGCAGTACTTC
>TRBJ2-7|TRBV10-3|many|TRBD2
CATRPGTPTSGRGQSGYEQYF
TGTGCCACCAGACCCGGGACACCGACTAGCGGGAGAGGCCAATCGGGCTACGAGCAGTACTTC
>TRBJ2-1|TRBV9|few|.
CASSVSGTPDNEQFF
TGTGCCAGCAGCGTTTCGGGAACGCCGGACAATGAGCAGTTCTTC
>TRBJ2-3|TRBV10-2|many|TRBD2
CASSETSDTQYF
TGCGCCAGCAGCGAGACTAGCGATACGCAGTATTTT
>TRBJ2-3|TRBV18|.|TRBD2
CTSSPPTSDTQYF
TGTACCAGCTCACCGCCTACTAGCGACACGCAGTATTTT
>TRBJ1-5|TRBV27|many|TRBD1
CASSPDRGRQPQHF
TGTGCCAGCAGTCCCGACAGGGGGCGGCAGCCCCAGCATTTT
>TRBJ2-1|TRBV11-2|.|TRBD2
CASSLVPSGKYNEQFF
TGTGCCAGCAGCTTAGTCCCTAGCGGGAAGTACAATGAGCAGTTCTTC
>TRBJ2-5|TRBV7-3|many|.
CASSLLAQETQYF
TGTGCCAGCAGCTTGCTGGCCCAGGAGACCCAGTACTTC
>TRBJ2-2|TRBV19|many|.
CASSISDTGELFF
TGTGCCAGTAGTATTTCTGACACCGGGGAGCTGTTTTTT
>TRBJ2-1|TRBV7-2|many|TRBD2
CASSPGLAGSNEQFF
TGTGCCAGCAGCCCCGGGCTAGCGGGGAGCAATGAGCAGTTCTTC
>TRBJ2-1|TRBV13|many|TRBD2
CASSSLAGREQFF
TGTGCCAGCAGCTCCCTAGCGGGAAGGGAGCAGTTCTTC
>TRBJ1-2|TRBV5-6|many|TRBD1
CASSSLTGGANYGYTF
TGTGCCAGCAGCTCCCTGACAGGGGGCGCTAACTATGGCTACACCTTC
>TRBJ1-6|TRBV3-1|many|TRBD1
CASSQLRDRLNSPLHF
TGTGCCAGCAGCCAACTTAGGGACAGGCTTAATTCACCCCTCCACTTT
>TRBJ2-1|TRBV4-2|.|.
CASSQDRSIGGVYEQFF
TGTGCCAGCAGCCAAGATCGGTCGATTGGGGGAGTCTACGAGCAGTTCTTC
>TRBJ2-3|TRBV7-2|.|TRBD2
CASRTSGIPGTQYF
TGTGCCAGCCGGACTAGCGGCATCCCCGGTACGCAGTATTTT
>TRBJ1-5|TRBV19|.|TRBD1
CASTTTGGSQPQHF
TGTGCCAGTACAACAACAGGGGGCTCTCAGCCCCAGCATTTT
>TRBJ2-1|TRBV11-2|many|TRBD2
CASSLLAGSYNEQFF
TGTGCCAGCAGCCTTTTAGCGGGATCGTACAATGAGCAGTTCTTC
>TRBJ2-7|TRBV19|.|.
CASSIAGTRVYEQYF
TGTGCCAGTAGTATTGCCGGGACAAGGGTCTACGAGCAGTACTTC
>TRBJ2-3|TRBV12-3/TRBV12-4|many|TRBD2
CASRLRLAGGSTDTQYF
TGTGCCAGCCGGCTGAGACTAGCGGGGGGAAGCACAGATACGCAGTATTTT
>TRBJ1-1|TRBV7-9|many|.
CASSVAYRSMNTEAFF
TGTGCCAGCAGCGTAGCCTACAGGTCTATGAACACTGAAGCTTTCTTT